This TCR beta chain is drawn from a study of metastatic and nonmetastatic thyroid tumors. Overall study: Comparative analysis of repertoires was undertaken across blood and tumor or nodule tissue obtained from malignant and benign thyroid patients.

This CDR3 has 13 residues. V was cut by 4 bases and J by 9 bases, with 13 bases left in between. CDR1 is MNHNS, CDR2 SASEGT, per germline. Ahead of thyroid surgery, no patient had received treatment of any kind. About this clone itself: Its antigen is not identified.

Per the original data handling: For papillary thyroid cancer, a distant-metastasis classifier was constructed from CDR3 differences observed across clinicopathological groups. TCRdb reanalyzed the PCR reads via MiXCR. The V and J calls here are based on TCRdb, not the publication. The table records about 69,000 clones, around 14% of them present only once. Study-level findings and limits: Patients with malignant thyroid tumors reportedly had significantly higher TCR beta diversity than those with benign nodules, in blood and tumor.

The sequenced material came from blood. The TCR comes from a male donor with papillary thyroid cancer or a benign thyroid nodule (not recorded which). Some clones in this sample may be carry-over from other donors' samples. The chain employs TRBV6-1 and TRBJ2-1; no clear D. Here the CDR3 DNA reads TGTGCCAGCAGTGCGTCAATCGACCGTGAGCAGTTCTTC. This codes for CASSASIDREQFF.